This T cell receptor beta chain comes out of a study of T-cell memory formation after mild COVID-19. Trimming stripped 1 base from V and 1 base from J, with 4 bases between. CDR1 and CDR2 from the germline V gene are SEHNR and FQNEAQ (reference sequence). This CDR3 contains 13 residues. Details on this clonotype: Its antigen is still unknown.

Study findings and constraints: The second-wave clones peaking on day 37 were not confirmed as SARS-CoV-2-specific. Pre-infection memory carried some responding clones, suggesting that cross-reactive memory joined. Clones shrinking from day 15 to 85 showed even CD4/CD8 mixes; later expanders tilted CD4+.

UMIs and sample barcodes were carried by the TCR alpha and TCR beta cDNA libraries that 5'RACE produced using constant-segment primers. Via MiXCR, TCRdb re-called the 5' RACE reads, giving one row per CDR3 protein. This sample has around 200,000 distinct CDR3 sequences, with about a fifth found just once. The sequence was obtained from an adult woman who had mild COVID-19 (a few samples of this study predate the infection). Cell type and time point are not known. Sequenced: PBMCs or a T cell subset sorted from them (not recorded which). The rearrangement joins TRBV7-9 to TRBJ1-2; D is unclear. The chain's CDR3 is CASSLGFNYGYTF. The DNA of the CDR3 is TGTGCCAGCAGCTTAGGATTTAACTATGGCTACACCTTC.